A single sample gave rise to the 23 T cell receptor beta chains below, sequenced in a study of OX40 agonist ivuxolimab in advanced cancers. Repertoires were generated with immunoSEQ multiplex PCR, while TCRdb's copy carries only in-frame clones and drops some. This table holds roughly 86,000 clones, roughly 85% found once. The input for sequencing was CD4+ or CD8+ T cells sorted from blood, taken in a trial of the OX40 agonist ivuxolimab. All receptors come from an adult with an advanced solid tumor such as melanoma, head and neck, liver or kidney cancer.

V usage is TRBV18 and J usage is TRBJ2-1; 11 nucleotides agree with TRBD2. J gave up 7 bases and V 8 bases, and 10 bases lay outside the gene matches. This CDR3 comprises 15 residues. The germline gives CDR1 KGHSH, CDR2 LQKENI. The CDR3 here is CASHISGRASNEQFF. The CDR3 coding sequence is TGTGCCAGCCACATTAGCGGGAGGGCCTCGAATGAGCAGTTCTTC.

The chain joins TRBV7-2 to TRBJ1-5, with 7 bases fitting TRBD1. CDR3 size: 15 residues. J was trimmed by 3 bases and V by 1 base; bases with no gene match: 3. Per the germline V gene, CDR1 is SGHTA and CDR2 is FQGNSA. This CDR3 reads CASSLGGQTNQPQHF. In DNA form, the CDR3 reads TGTGCCAGCAGCTTAGGGGGACAGACCAATCAGCCCCAGCATTTT.

This clone was seen a single time. The rearrangement uses TRBV4-3 and TRBJ2-5, with 10 bases matching TRBD2. The V and J ends lost 0 bases and 4 bases, in that order; junction bases with no gene match: 2. In germline, CDR1 is LGHNA, CDR2 YSLEER. This CDR3 has 15 residues. CDR3 region: CASSQEAGGGETQYF. DNA of the CDR3: TGCGCCAGCAGCCAAGAAGCGGGAGGGGGAGAGACCCAGTACTTC.

The chain carries TRBV29-1 and TRBJ2-1; the match to TRBD1 covers 9 bases. The CDR3 length is 12 residues. Germline V CDR1 and CDR2: SQVTM, ANQGSEA. Trimming removed 7 bases from V and 5 bases from J; junction bases left unmatched: 3. CDR3 coding DNA: TGCAGCGCCCGGACAGGGGACAATGAGCAGTTCTTC. Translation: CSARTGDNEQFF.

The rearrangement links TRBV28 to TRBJ2-3; D remains ambiguous. V lost 6 bases and J 13 bases, leaving 23 bases between the germline ends. The CDR3 length is 14 residues. Germline values: CDR1 MDHEN, CDR2 SYDVKM. In nucleotides, the CDR3 is TGTGCCAGCAGCCAATACCTCGGCACAGATAAGAAGTATTTT. Protein: CASSQYLGTDKKYF.

This clone was seen a few times. The chain carries TRBV29-1 and TRBJ1-4; D is unclear. The CDR3 runs 12 residues. The germline gives CDR1 SQVTM, CDR2 ANQGSEA. The V end was cut by 5 bases, the J end by 7 bases, with 11 bases between. The CDR3 is CSVLGLAEKLFF. Here the CDR3 DNA reads TGCAGCGTTCTTGGACTGGCTGAAAAACTGTTTTTT.

The J gene is TRBJ1-6, the V gene TRBV19; no definite D call. Germline V CDR1 and CDR2: LNHDA, SQIVND (reference sequence). The CDR3 contains 13 residues. V dropped 7 bases and J dropped 8 bases, with 12 bases sitting between them. DNA for the CDR3: TGTGCCAGTAAGGACGAGGTGCATTCACCCCTCCACTTT. Translating it yields CASKDEVHSPLHF.

This rearrangement joins TRBV5-4 to TRBJ2-3; D gene unclear. Trimming stripped 0 bases from V and 0 bases from J, with 11 bases between. The CDR3 consists of 16 residues. Germline V CDR1 and CDR2: SGHNT, YYREEE (reference sequence). The CDR3 DNA is TGTGCCAGCAGCTTGGGGAAAGGATTTAGCACAGATACGCAGTATTTT. This translates into CASSLGKGFSTDTQYF. Full variable domain (rest looked up from reference TRBV5-4 and TRBJ2-3): ETGVTQSPTHLIKTRGQQVTLRCSSQSGHNTVSWYQQALGQGPQFIFQYYREEENGRGNFPPRFSGLQFPNYSSELNVNALELDDSALYLCASSLGKGFSTDTQYFGPGTRLTVL.

The chain joins TRBV28 to TRBJ1-3; 9 bases line up with TRBD1. The CDR3 is made up of 14 amino acids. The V gene end was trimmed by 10 bases and the J gene end by 5 bases; junction bases not matched to a gene: 9. Germline CDR1 and CDR2: MDHEN and SYDVKM. The CDR3 bases are TGTGCCACCAACAGGGACAGGGTTAGAAACACCATATATTTT. Residues: CATNRDRVRNTIYF.

The genes are TRBV5-3 and TRBJ1-1, with 8 positions matching TRBD1. TRBV5-3 is placed among ORFs of uncertain function. This CDR3 is built from 11 residues. The trim removed 4 bases at V and 8 bases at J, leaving 1 base unmatched. In DNA, the CDR3 is TGTGCCAGAAGCGGACAGGGAGAAGCTTTCTTT. It translates to CARSGQGEAFF.

This chain joins TRBV11-3 and TRBJ2-1, with TRBD2 matching 15 bases. Germline V CDR1 and CDR2: SGHNT, YENEEA. The CDR3 is made up of 16 amino acids. The ends lost 8 bases at V and 7 bases at J; junction bases unmatched: 9. The CDR3 coding sequence is TGTGCCAGCGCACACGGACTAGCGGGGGGGCGGAATGAGCAGTTCTTC. The encoded protein is CASAHGLAGGRNEQFF.

The chain couples TRBV19 to TRBJ1-1, with D uncertain. The V gene lost 5 bases and the J gene lost 3 bases, with 19 bases spanning the gap. The V gene's germline CDR1 is LNHDA and CDR2 SQIVND (reference sequence). The CDR3 totals 16 residues. The CDR3 DNA sequence: TGTGCCAGTAGTGGGTTTATAATCGACGGATACACTGAAGCTTTCTTT. It codes for CASSGFIIDGYTEAFF.

The table lists this clone with a few counts. V usage is TRBV21-1 and J usage is TRBJ1-2; TRBD1 is the table's D call and was not checked against the DNA. TRBV21-1 is termed a pseudogene. This CDR3 has 15 residues. This CDR3 reads CASSLWDRGLNGYTF. The CDR3, as DNA: TGTGCCAGCAGCTTATGGGACAGGGGATTAAATGGCTACACCTTC.

This clone was observed a few times. The chain combines TRBV7-2 with TRBJ2-1; the D gene could be TRBD1 or TRBD2 (6 bases each). V was trimmed by 7 bases and J by 12 bases, leaving 25 bases between them. Germline lookup yields CDR1 SGHTA and CDR2 FQGNSA. The CDR3 totals 15 residues. CDR3 protein: CASTTAPGGSSGQFF. The CDR3 bases are TGTGCCAGCACTACGGCCCCCGGGGGCAGCTCGGGGCAGTTCTTC.

The genes are TRBV7-9 and TRBJ2-5, with D unresolved. Germline assignment: CDR1 SEHNR and CDR2 FQNEAQ (reference sequence). With 3 bases removed from V and 2 bases from J, the gap between germline ends came to 7 bases. The CDR3 sequence is 13 residues long. CDR3: CASSFGGQETQYF. The CDR3 DNA follows: TGTGCCAGCAGCTTCGGCGGACAAGAGACCCAGTACTTC.

The rearrangement uses TRBV28 and TRBJ2-5, with D perhaps TRBD1 (6 bases). The CDR3 has 13 residues. Germline loops: CDR1 MDHEN, CDR2 SYDVKM. V shed 3 bases and J shed 7 bases, with 12 bases lying between them. The CDR3 here is CASSFGGLRTQYF. DNA for the CDR3: TGTGCCAGCAGTTTTGGGGGCCTCAGGACCCAGTACTTC.

The J gene is TRBJ1-4, the V gene TRBV5-6; no firm D call. Germline loops: CDR1 SGHDT, CDR2 YYEEEE. Trimming removed 1 base at V and 8 bases at J, with 9 bases between. This CDR3 spans 13 amino acids. Here the CDR3 reads CASSLWLREKLFF. The CDR3 DNA reads as TGTGCCAGCAGCTTGTGGTTACGCGAAAAACTGTTTTTT.

The gene calls are TRBV21-1 and TRBJ1-5. TRBV21-1 is recorded as a pseudogene. The CDR3 has 19 amino acids. In DNA, the CDR3 is TGTGCCAGCAGCAAAGAGAGGGCAGGAGGGCTTACTTGGAATCAGCCCCAGCATTTT. This encodes CASSKERAGGLTWNQPQHF.

The chain is built from TRBV5-4 and TRBJ1-2, with D unclear. V shed 0 bases and J shed 2 bases, with 8 bases lying between them. CDR3 size: 14 residues. CDR1 is SGHNT and CDR2 is YYREEE in the germline V gene (reference sequence). The DNA of the CDR3 is TGTGCCAGCAGCTTGGAGATTCGGAACTATGGCTACACCTTC. Amino acid sequence: CASSLEIRNYGYTF.

V usage is TRBV7-7 and J usage is TRBJ2-2; perhaps TRBD1 as D (6 bases). The germline V gene encodes CDR1 SSHAT and CDR2 FNYEAQ (reference sequence). The CDR3 is made up of 14 amino acids. V lost 6 bases, J lost 0 bases, and 8 bases lay in between. DNA for the CDR3: TGTGCCAGCAGGTCAGGGGCGAACACCGGGGAGCTGTTTTTT. Its protein is CASRSGANTGELFF.

This rearrangement joins TRBV28 to TRBJ2-2, with 8 bases identical to TRBD2. The CDR3 totals 14 residues. Germline V CDR1 and CDR2: MDHEN, SYDVKM. The ends lost 7 bases at V and 4 bases at J; junction bases unmatched: 5. CDR3 nucleotides: TGTGCCAGCACGGGGGGGTACTCCACCGGGGAGCTGTTTTTT. Its protein is CASTGGYSTGELFF.

The rearrangement links TRBV6-4 to TRBJ2-2, with D perhaps given as TRBD1 or TRBD2 (5 bases each). The CDR3 runs to 14 residues. CDR1 and CDR2 from the germline V gene are MRHNA and SNTAGT. Trimming took off 4 bases at V and 6 bases at J, with 12 bases between the two ends. CDR3 nucleotides: TGTGCCAGCAGTGCTCTCTGGGGGTCCGGGGAGCTGTTTTTT. Its protein product is CASSALWGSGELFF.

The chain recombines TRBV7-2 with TRBJ1-5, with D unclear. Trimming shortened V by 0 bases and J by 7 bases, and 13 bases separated the two germline ends. The CDR3 spans 15 residues. Germline V gene data show CDR1 as SGHTA and CDR2 as FQGNSA. The CDR3 sequence is CASSLALGLEQPQHF. The CDR3 nucleotides read TGTGCCAGCAGCTTAGCGTTAGGGTTAGAGCAGCCCCAGCATTTT.